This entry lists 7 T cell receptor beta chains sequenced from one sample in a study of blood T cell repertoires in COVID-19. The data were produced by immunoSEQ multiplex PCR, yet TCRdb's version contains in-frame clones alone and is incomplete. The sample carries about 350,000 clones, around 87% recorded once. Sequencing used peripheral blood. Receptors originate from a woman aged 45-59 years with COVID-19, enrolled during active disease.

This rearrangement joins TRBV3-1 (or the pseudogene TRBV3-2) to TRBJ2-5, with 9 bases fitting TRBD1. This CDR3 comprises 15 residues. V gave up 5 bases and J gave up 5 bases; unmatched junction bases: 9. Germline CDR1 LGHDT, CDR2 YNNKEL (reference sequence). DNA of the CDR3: TGTGCCAGCAGCATTCCCGGGACAGGGAGGGAGACCCAGTACTTC. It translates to CASSIPGTGRETQYF.

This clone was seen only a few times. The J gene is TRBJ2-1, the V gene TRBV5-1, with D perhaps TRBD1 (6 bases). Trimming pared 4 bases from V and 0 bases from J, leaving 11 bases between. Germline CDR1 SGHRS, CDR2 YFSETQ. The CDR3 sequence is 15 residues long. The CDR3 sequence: CASSASGASYNEQFF. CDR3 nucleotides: TGCGCCAGCAGCGCATCAGGGGCCTCCTACAATGAGCAGTTCTTC.

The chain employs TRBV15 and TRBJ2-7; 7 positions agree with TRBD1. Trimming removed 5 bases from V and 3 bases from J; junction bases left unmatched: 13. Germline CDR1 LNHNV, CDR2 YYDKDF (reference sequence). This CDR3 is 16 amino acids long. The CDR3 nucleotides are TGTGCCACCAGCGGAAGCACAGGGGTCGTATACTACGAGCAGTACTTC. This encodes CATSGSTGVVYYEQYF.

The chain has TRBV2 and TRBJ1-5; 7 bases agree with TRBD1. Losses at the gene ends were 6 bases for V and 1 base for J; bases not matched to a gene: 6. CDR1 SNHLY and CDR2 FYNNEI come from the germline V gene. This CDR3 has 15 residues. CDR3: CASRPGQSSNQPQHF. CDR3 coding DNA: TGTGCCAGCAGACCGGGACAGTCGAGCAATCAGCCCCAGCATTTT.

This CDR3 reads CASSRADGRETQYF. The CDR3 bases are TGTGCCAGCAGTAGGGCGGACGGGAGGGAGACCCAGTACTTC. The chain joins TRBV6-5 to TRBJ2-5; 7 bases match TRBD2. Germline values: CDR1 MNHEY, CDR2 SVGAGI. V was clipped by 5 bases and J by 5 bases; unmatched bases: 8. CDR3 length: 14 residues.

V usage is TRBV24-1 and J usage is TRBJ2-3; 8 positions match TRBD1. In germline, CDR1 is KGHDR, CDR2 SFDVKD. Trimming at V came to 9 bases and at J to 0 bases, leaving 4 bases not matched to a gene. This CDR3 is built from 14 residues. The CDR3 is CATGGTGSTDTQYF. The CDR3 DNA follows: TGTGCCACCGGGGGGACAGGCAGCACAGATACGCAGTATTTT.

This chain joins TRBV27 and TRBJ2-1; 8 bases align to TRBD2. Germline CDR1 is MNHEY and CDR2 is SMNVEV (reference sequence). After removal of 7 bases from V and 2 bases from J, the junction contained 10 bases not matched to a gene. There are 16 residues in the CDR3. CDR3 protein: CASIRVGRGTYNEQFF. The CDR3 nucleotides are TGTGCCAGCATCCGGGTCGGGAGGGGCACCTACAATGAGCAGTTCTTC.